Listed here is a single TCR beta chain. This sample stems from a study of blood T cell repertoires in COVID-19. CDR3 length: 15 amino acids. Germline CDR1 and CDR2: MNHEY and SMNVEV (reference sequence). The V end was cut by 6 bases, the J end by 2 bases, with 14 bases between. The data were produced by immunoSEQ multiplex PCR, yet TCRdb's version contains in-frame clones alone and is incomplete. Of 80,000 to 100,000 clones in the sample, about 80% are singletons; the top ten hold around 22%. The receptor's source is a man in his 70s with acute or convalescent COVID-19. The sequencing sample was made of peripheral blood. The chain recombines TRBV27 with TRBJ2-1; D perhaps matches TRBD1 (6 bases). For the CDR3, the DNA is TGTGCCAGCAGCCCCCCGTGGACAGCCTACAATGAGCAGTTCTTC. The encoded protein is CASSPPWTAYNEQFF.